Below, 5 T cell receptor beta chains from the same sample are listed, as sequenced in a study of T cells in Graves' hyperthyroidism and ophthalmopathy. TCR beta CDR3 regions were amplified from RNA transcripts. An initial round of RT-PCR targeting the TCR CDR3 relied on the HTBI primer set. Via MiXCR, TCRdb re-called the multiplex PCR reads, giving one row per CDR3 protein. Of more than 350,000 distinct CDR3 sequences listed, 14% to 15% are singletons. Sequencing input: blood. The receptors come from a woman in her 30s with Graves' hyperthyroidism.

This rearrangement joins TRBV29-1 to TRBJ1-5, with D unclear. Germline assignment: CDR1 SQVTM and CDR2 ANQGSEA. CDR3 length equals 14 residues. V was trimmed by 4 bases and J by 2 bases, leaving 12 bases between them. CDR3 in DNA: TGCAGCGTTGTACTGGGATGGGGCAATCAGCCCCAGCATTTT. Protein product: CSVVLGWGNQPQHF.

A few counts support this clonotype. The chain carries TRBV20-1 and TRBJ1-2; D uncertain. The length of the CDR3 is 14 residues. Trimming stripped 5 bases from V and 0 bases from J, with 13 bases between. Looked up from germline, CDR1 is DFQATT and CDR2 is SNEGSKA (reference sequence). CDR3 nucleotides: TGCAGTGCTTCCGGTTCGAGTACTAACTATGGCTACACCTTC. This sequence encodes CSASGSSTNYGYTF.

V and J are TRBV5-1 and TRBJ2-1, with 9 bases aligning to TRBD2. Germline lookup yields CDR1 SGHRS and CDR2 YFSETQ. The CDR3 is 17 residues long. V gave up 2 bases and J gave up 0 bases; unmatched junction bases: 6. This chain's CDR3 is CASSFVRGRGSYNEQFF. For the CDR3, the DNA is TGCGCCAGCAGCTTCGTTCGCGGGAGGGGCTCCTACAATGAGCAGTTCTTC.

The table lists this clonotype with many counts. The chain carries TRBV10-2 and TRBJ1-2; D remains unclear. This CDR3 is 13 amino acids long. V shed 2 bases and J shed 4 bases, with 8 bases lying between them. Looked up from germline, CDR1 is WSHSY and CDR2 is SAAADI. The DNA for the CDR3 is TGCGCCAGCAGTGAGCCCCGAGGCTATGGCTACACCTTC. Its translation is CASSEPRGYGYTF.

The V call is TRBV2, the J call TRBJ2-1; the D gene is possibly TRBD2 (6 bases). Germline assignment: CDR1 SNHLY and CDR2 FYNNEI. Trimming took 6 bases from V and 3 from J, leaving 15 bases between them. The CDR3 runs 15 residues. The CDR3 loop reads CASSFRDSNYNEQFF. In DNA form, the CDR3 reads TGTGCCAGCAGCTTCCGGGACTCAAACTACAATGAGCAGTTCTTC.